Following are 24 T cell receptor beta chains from one sample sequenced in a study of T cell responses to AZD1222 COVID-19 vaccine. Profiled with immunoSEQ multiplex PCR; TCRdb holds only in-frame clones, not every one. This sample carries about 150,000 clones, roughly 94% of them seen once, and the ten largest clones take 0.95% to 1.5%. Specimen: peripheral blood, collected on day 0 of AZD1222 vaccination. These receptors all come from an adult in good health.

This clone has just one count. The chain combines TRBV9 with TRBJ2-3; D call uncertain. Germline V lookup: CDR1 SGDLS, CDR2 YYNGEE. CDR3 length: 13 amino acids. The V and J ends lost 4 bases and 7 bases respectively, with 13 bases between them. As DNA, the CDR3 is TGTGCCAGCAGCCCAGTAGGACCCCATACGCAGTATTTT. It codes for CASSPVGPHTQYF.

This rearrangement joins TRBV4-1 to TRBJ1-1, with TRBD1 as a possible D gene (5 bases). The length of the CDR3 is 14 residues. V dropped 0 bases and J dropped 3 bases, with 8 bases sitting between them. Germline CDR1 reads MGHRA; CDR2 reads YSYEKL. The CDR3 nucleotides are TGCGCCAGCAGCCAAGACAGGGCGTACACTGAAGCTTTCTTT. Translation: CASSQDRAYTEAFF.

The V gene is TRBV27, the J gene TRBJ1-1; D perhaps matches TRBD1 (5 bases). From germline, CDR1 is MNHEY and CDR2 SMNVEV (reference sequence). V shed 5 bases and J shed 1 base, with 11 bases lying between them. The CDR3 spans 14 residues. The CDR3 region is CASSLGEGNTEAFF. The CDR3 nucleotides read TGTGCCAGCAGTCTAGGGGAAGGGAACACTGAAGCTTTCTTT.

This clone was seen a single time. V gene TRBV12-5 combines with J gene TRBJ1-2; D is possibly TRBD1 (5 bases). V lost 5 bases, J lost 7 bases, and 14 bases lay in between. CDR1 LGHNT and CDR2 FRNRAP come from the germline V gene. The CDR3 has 13 residues. CDR3 amino acids: CASGPPQGLGYTF. Written as DNA, the CDR3 is TGTGCTAGTGGTCCGCCCCAGGGACTTGGCTACACCTTC.

The chain combines TRBV29-1 with TRBJ2-3; 7 bases line up with TRBD1. This CDR3 is built from 15 residues. The germline CDR1 and CDR2 sequences are SQVTM and ANQGSEA. V shed 6 bases, J shed 5 bases, and the junction held 14 bases outside the gene matches. The CDR3 nucleotides are TGCAGCGTAGGAAGGACAGGCCCTCCGGGAGATACGCAGTATTTT. This sequence encodes CSVGRTGPPGDTQYF.

This clone was observed a single time. This rearrangement joins TRBV7-9 to TRBJ1-5; weak D call: TRBD1 (5 bases). This CDR3 has 17 amino acids. Germline CDR1 SEHNR, CDR2 FQNEAQ (reference sequence). The germline V and J ends were trimmed by 1 base and 1 base, with 14 bases remaining between them. For the CDR3, the DNA is TGTGCCAGCAGCTTAGTTGTGAGGGGCATAAGCAATCAGCCCCAGCATTTT. Translating it yields CASSLVVRGISNQPQHF. The full variable domain, its missing parts supplied by reference TRBV7-9 and TRBJ1-5, is DTGVSQNPRHKITKRGQNVTFRCDPISEHNRLYWYRQTLGQGPEFLTYFQNEAQLEKSRLLSDRFSAERPKGSFSTLEIQRTEQGDSAMYLCASSLVVRGISNQPQHFGDGTRLSIL.

This rearrangement joins TRBV6-5 to TRBJ2-2; D is undetermined. Trimming removed 0 bases from V and 3 bases from J, with 5 bases in between. Germline CDR1 reads MNHEY; CDR2 reads SVGAGI. This CDR3 comprises 14 residues. This chain's CDR3 is CASSYSSYTGELFF. CDR3 in DNA: TGTGCCAGCAGTTACTCGAGTTACACCGGGGAGCTGTTTTTT.

The J gene is TRBJ2-1, the V gene TRBV15; a possible D gene is TRBD1 (7 bases). V lost 0 bases, J lost 4 bases, and 13 bases lay in between. The V gene's germline CDR1 is LNHNV and CDR2 YYDKDF (reference sequence). This CDR3 has 16 amino acids. The CDR3 DNA is TGTGCCACCAGCAGAGAGTTCCAGGGGGGATACAATGAGCAGTTCTTC. As protein: CATSREFQGGYNEQFF.

J is TRBJ2-2 and V is TRBV7-9; 14 bases are a match to TRBD2. Germline loops: CDR1 SEHNR, CDR2 FQNEAQ (reference sequence). The CDR3 is 16 amino acids. With 5 bases clipped from V and 6 bases from J, the junction kept 5 bases outside the gene matches. CDR3 DNA sequence: TGTGCCAGCAGCGGGACTAGCGGGGGAGAATCCGGGGAGCTGTTTTTT. Protein product: CASSGTSGGESGELFF.

The chain has TRBV4-2 and TRBJ1-4; D is unclear. Deletions cut 1 base from V and 10 bases from J, with 13 bases between. This CDR3 has 14 amino acids. Germline values: CDR1 LGHNA, CDR2 YNFKEQ. This CDR3 is CASSQGSEIGKLFF. In DNA form, the CDR3 reads TGTGCCAGCAGCCAAGGATCTGAGATTGGAAAACTGTTTTTT.

The rearrangement links TRBV10-3 to TRBJ2-1, with TRBD2 as a possible D gene (5 bases). Germline assignment: CDR1 ENHRY and CDR2 SYGVKD. This CDR3 has 12 residues. Trimming stripped 9 bases from V and 5 bases from J, with 11 bases between. Written as DNA, the CDR3 is TGTGCCATTTCTAGCTGGGACAATGAGCAGTTCTTC. Protein: CAISSWDNEQFF.

The V gene is TRBV18, the J gene TRBJ2-1; 14 nucleotides align to TRBD2. The CDR3 has 16 residues. The V gene's germline CDR1 is KGHSH and CDR2 LQKENI. V shed 1 base and J 9 bases; nucleotides not matched to a gene: 5. CDR3 sequence (DNA): TGTGCCAGCTCACCACAGGGACTAGCGGGAGCCGGTGAGCAGTTCTTC. Its protein is CASSPQGLAGAGEQFF. The full variable domain, its missing parts supplied by reference TRBV18 and TRBJ2-1, is NAGVMQNPRHLVRRRGQEARLRCSPMKGHSHVYWYRQLPEEGLKFMVYLQKENIIDESGMPKERFSAEFPKEGPSILRIQQVVRGDSAAYFCASSPQGLAGAGEQFFGPGTRLTVL.

The rearrangement joins TRBV13 to TRBJ2-7, with D uncertain. The V and J ends lost 1 base and 0 bases respectively, with 10 bases between them. Germline V gene data show CDR1 as PRHDT and CDR2 as FYEKMQ (reference sequence). This CDR3 spans 15 amino acids. The CDR3 loop is CASSLELISSYEQYV. The CDR3 DNA sequence: TGTGCCAGCAGCTTAGAGTTAATAAGCTCCTACGAGCAGTACGTC.

The chain is built from TRBV18 and TRBJ2-6, with 7 bases that match TRBD1. V lost 5 bases, J lost 5 bases, and 9 bases stayed unmatched. The CDR3 has 16 residues. The germline CDR1 and CDR2 sequences are KGHSH and LQKENI. In DNA, the CDR3 is TGTGCCAGCTCATGGACAGGTGAAACTCGGGCCAACGTCCTGACTTTC. Its protein product is CASSWTGETRANVLTF.

The chain has TRBV7-7 and TRBJ2-5; 8 nucleotides agree with TRBD2. CDR1 is SSHAT, CDR2 FNYEAQ, per germline (reference sequence). The CDR3 totals 16 residues. The trim removed 1 base at V and 4 bases at J, leaving 8 bases unmatched. In DNA, the CDR3 is TGTGCCAGCAGCTTAGGAGGGACTAGGGCAGGAGAGACCCAGTACTTC. This gives the protein CASSLGGTRAGETQYF.

The V gene is TRBV11-3, the J gene TRBJ1-1, with a weak D call TRBD1 (6 bases). V was clipped by 5 bases and J by 3 bases, with 13 bases between them. The germline gives CDR1 SGHNT, CDR2 YENEEA. CDR3 length: 14 residues. CDR3 amino acids: CASSPRSGDTEAFF. The CDR3 DNA follows: TGTGCCAGCAGCCCGAGGTCAGGGGACACTGAAGCTTTCTTT.

This clone was seen once. The J gene is TRBJ1-4, the V gene TRBV28, with 9 positions matching TRBD1. This CDR3 has 14 residues. V lost 7 bases and J lost 5; bases outside the gene matches: 5. From germline, CDR1 is MDHEN and CDR2 SYDVKM. Written as DNA, the CDR3 is TGTGCCAGCACCAGGGGACAGGGAAATGAAAAACTGTTTTTT. This sequence encodes CASTRGQGNEKLFF.

This chain uses TRBV6-6 with TRBJ1-4; D is possibly TRBD1 (6 bases). Trimming removed 5 bases from V and 8 bases from J, with 21 bases in between. The germline CDR1 and CDR2 sequences are MNHNY and SVGAGI (reference sequence). There are 16 residues in the CDR3. The CDR3 nucleotides are TGTGCCAGCAGTCCCCGGGGGGGCGCTTCTCGGGAAAAACTGTTTTTT. Translated, it gives CASSPRGGASREKLFF.

This chain uses TRBV12-3 or TRBV12-4 with TRBJ1-2, with 7 bases matching TRBD1. V shed 7 bases and J 7 bases; nucleotides not matched to a gene: 6. The CDR3 spans 12 residues. The CDR3 bases are TGTGCCAGCACCGACAGGGTTGGTGGCTACACCTTC. This codes for CASTDRVGGYTF.

This chain uses TRBV4-1 with TRBJ1-6, with D maybe TRBD1 (5 bases). Trimming shortened V by 1 base and J by 4 bases, and 17 bases separated the two germline ends. From germline, CDR1 is MGHRA and CDR2 YSYEKL. The CDR3 runs to 18 residues. In nucleotides, the CDR3 is TGCGCCAGCAGCCAAGTTAGGCAGGGCTCAGGTTATAATTCACCCCTCCACTTT. It yields the protein CASSQVRQGSGYNSPLHF.

This clone has a single count. V gene TRBV28 combines with J gene TRBJ1-2; 7 bases fit TRBD1. The CDR3 has 14 residues. CDR1 is MDHEN and CDR2 is SYDVKM in the germline V gene. V shed 1 base and J 3 bases; nucleotides not matched to a gene: 2. CDR3 DNA: TGTGCCAGCAGTTTATTCGGACAGGACTATGGCTACACCTTC. Translated: CASSLFGQDYGYTF.

This clone was counted a single time. The chain employs TRBV5-5 and TRBJ1-3; D is unclear. The CDR3 covers 15 residues. V was shortened by 2 bases and J by 0 bases, with 9 bases between the two germline ends. CDR1 is SGHKS and CDR2 is YYEKEE in the germline V gene (reference sequence). The CDR3 loop is CASSFSLSSGNTIYF. CDR3 DNA sequence: TGTGCCAGCAGCTTCTCGCTGAGCTCTGGAAACACCATATATTTT.

The chain recombines TRBV6-2 or TRBV6-3 with TRBJ1-1, with a tentative D call TRBD1 (5 bases). This CDR3 region has 16 residues. Trimming pared 3 bases from V and 9 bases from J, leaving 23 bases between. Germline values: CDR1 MNHEY, CDR2 SVGEGT. The CDR3 sequence is CASSYLSSGTLGKAFF. CDR3 nucleotide sequence: TGTGCCAGCAGTTATCTTTCTTCAGGGACCCTGGGTAAAGCTTTCTTT.

The chain is built from TRBV5-1 and TRBJ2-6; D is possibly TRBD1 (5 bases). V gave up 1 base and J gave up 4 bases, with 18 bases separating them. Germline V lookup: CDR1 SGHRS, CDR2 YFSETQ. The CDR3 is 18 amino acids. Here the CDR3 DNA reads TGCGCCAGCAGCTTGACAGGATATCGGGCAATAGGGGCCAACGTCCTGACTTTC. Encoded protein: CASSLTGYRAIGANVLTF.